In this sample, the clone carrying this T cell receptor (beta chain) turned up a few times. Antigen: not known. This sample was included in a study of blood T cells in healthy people across ages. General study points: Compared with aged donors, long-lived donors showed fewer expanded clones, suggesting selection. The percentage of naive T cells correlated strongly with TCR beta diversity.

Healthy Caucasian individuals from Russia aged roughly 6 to 90 were enrolled as donors. A second PCR, run for roughly 6 to 11 cycles, used a sample-barcoded 5' primer plus a J-beta primer mix. At least 2.5 million CDR3-containing paired-end reads were obtained per sample. TCRdb re-analysed the 5' RACE reads in MiXCR, keeping a single row per CDR3 protein. The sample has roughly 1,800,000 distinct CDR3 sequences, 49% seen once. The CDR3 is 14 residues long. Trimming left V 6 bases short and J 2 bases short, with 13 bases between. This TCR was sampled from a woman aged 40 to 49 in good health. Input material: blood. The J gene is TRBJ1-2, the V gene TRBV12-3 or TRBV12-4, with D perhaps matching TRBD1 (5 bases). This chain's CDR3 is CASSPRRGNYGYTF. In nucleotides, the CDR3 is TGTGCCAGCAGCCCCCGCCGGGGGAACTATGGCTACACCTTC.